Here is one T cell receptor beta chain with its context. What this receptor recognizes is not known. The record has no base qualities; no much larger clone is one base away. This sample stems from a study of T cells in localized non-small cell lung cancer (TCRdb year 2020). Some background on the complete study: T cell repertoires of 236 early-stage NSCLC patients were analyzed, with tumors being compared against uninvolved tumor-adjacent lungs. A mean age of 66.3 years was recorded for the NSCLC patients, of whom around 140 were male and some 100 were female. All 250 or so NSCLC patients in the cohort were treatment-naive and had localized lung tumors that were resected. On the study overall, not on this receptor specifically: Higher blood T cell density associated with longer overall survival, while higher adjacent-lung clonality associated with shorter survival. Because multi-region tumor sequencing was not performed, intratumor heterogeneity could not be ruled out. Since the design was exploratory, TCR variables were selected using unadjusted p-values with no false-discovery rate correction. Uninvolved tumor-adjacent lung showed the highest T cell clonality, higher than tumor, which suggests more focused antigenic responses in the uninvolved tumor-adjacent lung. Of the top 100 tumor clones, a median of approximately 60 were detected in paired uninvolved adjacent lung; around 27 were also among that lung's top 100.

TCR beta CDR3 regions were sequenced from DNA using the immunoSEQ Assay. The published analysis was carried out like this. T cell density was computed as TCR beta template counts normalized to usable DNA estimated by amplifying housekeeping genes. The preseqR package was used to estimate richness by extrapolating to 400,000 templates for PBMC samples and to 120,000 templates for tissue samples. Clonality was calculated as one minus Pielou's evenness. Tissue-enriched TCRs were identified through differential abundance testing performed on productive amino-acid clonotypes, with a minimum total count of 5 and an alpha of 0.1. The Jaccard Index and the Morisita Overlap Index were used to measure how much the repertoires overlapped between compartments. GLIPH grouped TCR beta CDR3s together with public tetramer-defined viral CDR3s, and a viral motif had to include at least three viral sequences and show V-gene enrichment. TCRdb obtained this table from immuneACCESS and retained in-frame rearrangements with V and J assigned. These tables miss some clones; where compared with another copy, unresolved V genes account for less than half of the shortfall, and the remainder is unexplained. V, J and clone size derive from that table, while D and trimming were established from the DNA sequence. The table for this sample lists tens of thousands of clones; around 90% of them were counted only once. The top ten hold 20% to 25% of the sample.

Trimming at the junction amounts to 4 bases on V and 4 bases on J, and the germline ends lie 11 bases apart. CDR1 and CDR2 were assigned from the germline V gene (reference sequence) as SEHNR and FQNEAQ. CDR3 length: 15 amino acids, cysteine to phenylalanine. Only the CDR3 DNA stays, 45 bases, in frame from base 1. At diagnosis, tumor, uninvolved tumor-adjacent lung and peripheral blood were collected and then preserved as a mix of FFPE and fresh-frozen material. Blood samples were analyzed as peripheral blood mononuclear cells for TCR repertoire profiling. The source was peripheral blood, collected before any cancer treatment. The clonotype comes from a woman between 40 and 69 years old with stage I squamous cell lung carcinoma. Recombination linked TRBV7-9 to TRBJ2-6; tentative D gene TRBD1, with 5 bases matching. The DNA is as follows: TGTGCCAGCAGCTCCTCCAGGGCCGGGGCCAACGTCCTGACTTTC. It specifies CASSSSRAGANVLTF.